This T cell receptor (beta chain) was captured in a study of blood T cell repertoires in COVID-19 (dated by TCRdb to 2018 to 2020). General notes on the study: The collaborator samples originated in the United States, Italy and Spain and spanned the acute and convalescent phases of COVID-19. The prospective study material was composed of cDNA or gDNA derived from T cells, B-cell-depleted T cells, or PBMCs. Subjects who had been exposed to COVID-19, were actively infected with it, or had recovered from it provided the deeply sampled blood TCRbeta repertoires that made up the dataset. The repertoires were released in a freely available public database meant as a resource for research on the immune response to SARS-CoV-2. The samples were drawn from two sources: the first 160 participants of the ongoing ImmuneRACE study, and 1,254 subjects contributed by 6 global collaborators. Nearly every sample came with metadata listing a de-identified subject ID, COVID-19 status, age in years and sex. HLA class I and class II types, where available, came from metadata supplied by the sample provider rather than from assay-based typing.

The germline V gene provides CDR1 SQVTM and CDR2 ANQGSEA. V is clipped by 7 bases and J by 4 bases, and the sequence between their germline boundaries is 31 bases long. Spanning cysteine to phenylalanine, the CDR3 consists of 18 amino acids. This entry keeps only the CDR3 DNA: 54 bases, framed from base 1. Whole blood was collected in K2EDTA tubes by collaborating institutions according to the institutions' own protocols. Collaborator samples were shipped for TCRbeta analysis as frozen whole blood, isolated PBMCs, or DNA extracted from either sample type. The immunoSEQ Assay, a bias-controlled multiplex PCR, was used to amplify TCRbeta CDR3 regions from genomic DNA. The authors processed their data as follows. Nucleated cell counts per sample were estimated from amplification of reference gene primers within the assay. To quantify the absolute abundance of each unique TCRbeta CDR3 rearrangement, sequence reads were collapsed and filtered. For each sample, productive Simpson clonality was calculated by taking the square root of Simpson's diversity index across productive rearrangements. Sourced from immuneACCESS, this table was stored by TCRdb with only in-frame sequences that have V and J called. A share of the clones is absent; for the studies checked, an unresolved V gene accounts for under half, and the remainder has no known explanation. The D gene and trimming were derived from the DNA, and the V and J assignments and clone size from that table. This sample holds roughly 97,000 clones; approximately 80% were observed only once. The ten top clones hold about 7% of the sample.

What the work shows at the level of the full study, not this receptor alone: How much clinical and demographic metadata was included differed by source and by participant, and the metadata was provided uncurated.

Turning to this clone: Its antigen has not been determined. No much larger clone exists at a distance of one base, and base qualities are not known.

Sequencing was carried out using peripheral blood. The TCR was taken from a man aged 65 to 85 with acute or convalescent COVID-19. Recombination joined TRBV29-1 with TRBJ1-2, with a tentative D gene TRBD1 over 6 matching bases. The CDR3 amino acid sequence is: CSALLEGGGPNRSYGYTF. The nucleotide sequence reads as follows: TGCAGCGCCCTCCTCGAGGGGGGAGGGCCCAACCGGAGCTATGGCTACACCTTC.